Listed below are T cell receptor beta chains from one sample, sequenced in a study of immune cell composition in non-small cell lung cancer. Method: immunoSEQ multiplex PCR; TCRdb's copy keeps in-frame clones and lacks some. The sample consists of around 1,600 clones, 82% of them appearing once. What was sequenced was lung tumor tissue. The origin of the receptors is a human donor with non-small cell lung cancer. Each CDR3 is given with its conserved first and last residue. The D gene is left open where the match is weak. Where a row states a size, it is once, few, many or the class of an expanded clone; other rows omit it.

clone size	D gene	V gene	CDR3 length	J gene	CDR3 protein	CDR3 DNA
-	-	TRBV4-3	15	TRBJ1-6	CASSQTRQDNSPLHF	TGCGCCAGCAGCCAAACCCGACAGGATAATTCACCCCTCCACTTT
-	TRBD1	TRBV5-8	15	TRBJ2-1	CASSLGDREYNEQFF	TGTGCCAGCAGCTTGGGGGACAGGGAGTACAATGAGCAGTTCTTC
-	-	TRBV4-3	17	TRBJ1-3	CASSQSDSRSSGNTIYF	TGCGCCAGCAGCCAATCCGACAGCCGATCCTCTGGAAACACCATATATTTT
few	-	TRBV5-1	15	TRBJ2-2	CASSLREVNTGELFF	TGCGCCAGCAGCTTGAGGGAGGTGAACACCGGGGAGCTGTTTTTT
few	-	TRBV11-2	15	TRBJ2-7	CASSSGVMLVNEQYF	TGTGCCAGCAGTTCCGGGGTTATGCTAGTCAACGAGCAGTACTTC
once	TRBD1	TRBV5-4	15	TRBJ1-2	CASSSQRQGTRGYTF	TGTGCCAGCAGCTCACAAAGACAGGGGACGCGGGGCTACACCTTC
-	-	TRBV6-4	14	TRBJ2-3	CASSDGTSTDTQYF	TGTGCCAGCAGTGACGGGACTAGCACAGATACGCAGTATTTT
-	-	TRBV28	12	TRBJ1-1	CASRVGSTEAFF	TGTGCCAGCAGAGTCGGGAGCACTGAAGCTTTCTTT
-	TRBD1	TRBV9	16	TRBJ1-2	CASSVAAQGAPSGYTF	TGTGCCAGCAGCGTAGCAGCACAGGGGGCGCCTAGTGGCTACACCTTC
-	-	TRBV30	14	TRBJ1-3	CACLPRGSGNTIYF	TGTGCCTGTCTTCCTAGGGGATCTGGAAACACCATATATTTT
-	-	TRBV12-5	16	TRBJ2-2	CASVLPRTSNTGELFF	TGTGCTAGTGTTTTGCCTAGGACATCGAACACCGGGGAGCTGTTTTTT
-	-	TRBV11-2	13	TRBJ1-1	CASNREGNTEAFF	TGTGCCAGCAACCGGGAGGGGAACACTGAAGCTTTCTTT
-	-	TRBV19	14	TRBJ1-1	CASSIRSGYTEAFF	TGTGCCAGTAGTATAAGGTCGGGGTACACTGAAGCTTTCTTT
-	-	TRBV6-5	14	TRBJ1-5	CASSFPGEGQPQHF	TGTGCCAGCAGCTTTCCCGGGGAGGGTCAGCCCCAGCATTTT
-	TRBD1	TRBV11-2	15	TRBJ1-2	CASSASTGDGYGYTF	TGTGCCAGCAGCGCGAGCACAGGGGATGGCTATGGCTACACCTTC
-	TRBD2	TRBV11-2	17	TRBJ2-3	CASSLDIGAGSTDTQYF	TGTGCCAGCAGCTTAGATATCGGAGCGGGGAGCACAGATACGCAGTATTTT
-	TRBD2	TRBV9	14	TRBJ2-1	CASSIAGSMNEQFF	TGTGCCAGCAGTATAGCGGGTTCGATGAATGAGCAGTTCTTC
-	-	TRBV10-3	14	TRBJ2-2	CAILRQVDTGELFF	TGTGCCATCCTCAGGCAGGTGGACACCGGGGAGCTGTTTTTT
once	-	TRBV28	13	TRBJ1-2	CASSFAGGKGYTF	TGTGCCAGCAGTTTCGCCGGAGGCAAGGGCTACACCTTC
-	-	TRBV7-3	15	TRBJ2-3	CASSLFAVGTDTQYF	TGTGCCAGCAGCTTATTTGCGGTGGGCACAGATACGCAGTATTTT
-	-	TRBV15	15	TRBJ1-5	CATGPGFSSNQPQHF	TGTGCCACCGGGCCGGGATTCAGTAGCAATCAGCCCCAGCATTTT
-	-	TRBV7-9	14	TRBJ1-4	CASSETGKGEKLFF	TGTGCCAGCAGTGAGACAGGCAAGGGGGAAAAACTGTTTTTT